The clone carrying this T cell receptor (beta chain) was detected only a few times. Its antigen remains unknown. TCRdb redid the calling of the RT-PCR reads with MiXCR, one entry per CDR3 protein. The repertoire holds fewer than 600,000 distinct CDR3 sequences, with around 7.7% as singletons. The data belong to a study of response to subunit inactivated influenza vaccine. Findings and caveats of the study: Few additional T cells are recruited per seasonal influenza vaccination, authors suggested.

In germline, CDR1 is SGHDT, CDR2 YYEEEE. The V end lost 2 bases, the J end lost 0 bases, and 6 bases lay between the germline ends. The CDR3 runs 13 residues. The sequence came from a man between 50 and 69 years old who received an inactivated influenza vaccine. The rearrangement joins TRBV5-6 to TRBJ2-7; D unresolved. This sample comprised PBMCs from blood, obtained less than 30 months after vaccination. The CDR3 sequence is CASSFLYSYEQYF. CDR3 nucleotides: TGTGCCAGCAGCTTTCTCTACTCCTACGAGCAGTACTTC. Looking up the rest from reference TRBV5-6 and TRBJ2-7 gives the full variable domain: DAGVTQSPTHLIKTRGQQVTLRCSPKSGHDTVSWYQQALGQGPQFIFQYYEEEERQRGNFPDRFSGHQFPNYSSELNVNALLLGDSALYLCASSFLYSYEQYFGPGTRLTVT.